This T cell receptor (beta chain) was documented in a study of blood T cell repertoires in COVID-19. Study information: Samples of COVID-19 (acute and convalescent) were obtained from the United States, Italy and Spain. Sources were T cells, B-cell-depleted T cells, or PBMCs; the material itself was cDNA or gDNA.

The germline CDR1 and CDR2 sequences are SNHLY and FYNNEI. This CDR3 spans 16 amino acids. With 5 bases clipped from V and 2 bases from J, the junction kept 9 bases outside the gene matches. Measured with immunoSEQ multiplex PCR; TCRdb has only the in-frame clones, and not every one. This sample carries 250,000 to 300,000 clones, 80% to 90% of them seen once, and the ten largest clones take approximately 6%. This clone has just one count. The receptor comes from a man older than 75 with acute or convalescent COVID-19. The sequencing sample was made of peripheral blood. This chain links TRBV2 with TRBJ2-5, with 9 bases matching TRBD1. The CDR3 bases are TGTGCCAGCAGTCCCGGGACAGGGCGGGGGCAAGAGACCCAGTACTTC. It specifies CASSPGTGRGQETQYF.